Listed below are T cell receptor beta chains from one sample, sequenced in a study of blood T cell repertoires in COVID-19. Generated by immunoSEQ multiplex PCR, the TCRdb table keeps only in-frame clones and is missing some. The table includes 300,000 or so clones, approximately 87% detected once. The sequencing input was peripheral blood. Source of these receptors: a woman aged 25 to 45 with COVID-19, enrolled during active disease. Both conserved end residues are part of each CDR3. The D gene is left open where the match is weak. Clone size is not always given. Where it is, it says once, few, many or a class for expanded clones.

j_call d_call v_call clone_size cdr3_aa cdr3_nt
TRBJ2-2 TRBD2 TRBV9 NA CASSGLAGANTGELFF TGTGCCAGCAGCGGCCTAGCGGGAGCGAACACCGGGGAGCTGTTTTTT
TRBJ2-7 TRBD2 TRBV18 once CASSLTGGLGDYEQYF TGTGCCAGCTCACTAACGGGAGGTTTAGGGGACTACGAGCAGTACTTC
TRBJ2-7 NA TRBV11-2 NA CASSLDMTGEQYF TGTGCCAGCAGCTTAGATATGACGGGCGAGCAGTACTTC
TRBJ2-2 TRBD2 TRBV7-9 NA CASSPFVTSGTNTGELFF TGTGCCAGCAGCCCTTTCGTCACTAGCGGGACAAACACCGGGGAGCTGTTTTTT
TRBJ1-1 TRBD1 TRBV5-1 NA CASSLPDREGTEAFF TGCGCCAGCAGCCTACCGGACAGGGAAGGCACTGAAGCTTTCTTT
TRBJ1-3 NA TRBV24-1 NA CATSPTGLGNTIYF TGTGCCACCAGCCCCACAGGGTTAGGAAACACCATATATTTT
TRBJ1-1 NA TRBV25-1 NA CASSEFSGTEAFF TGTGCCAGCAGTGAATTCTCGGGCACTGAAGCTTTCTTT
TRBJ1-1 NA TRBV7-3 NA CASSPSGGLRTEAFF TGTGCCAGCAGCCCAAGCGGAGGGCTCAGGACTGAAGCTTTCTTT
TRBJ1-5 NA TRBV30 few CAWSEGGLNQPQHF TGTGCCTGGAGTGAAGGAGGGCTCAATCAGCCCCAGCATTTT
TRBJ1-2 TRBD1 TRBV7-9 NA CASTSIYRGGYTF TGTGCCAGCACGTCTATATACAGGGGTGGCTACACCTTC
TRBJ2-5 TRBD2 TRBV5-1 NA CASSFGLAGEVGATQYF TGCGCCAGCAGCTTCGGACTAGCGGGAGAGGTAGGAGCGACCCAGTACTTC
TRBJ1-2 NA TRBV5-4 NA CASSLYRGAGVPYGYTF TGTGCCAGCAGCTTGTATCGTGGGGCAGGGGTCCCCTATGGCTACACCTTC
TRBJ1-5 NA TRBV28 NA CASSFYGQPQHF TGTGCCAGCAGTTTTTACGGTCAGCCCCAGCATTTT
TRBJ2-7 TRBD2 TRBV5-6 once CASSYGLAGAYEQYF TGTGCCAGCAGCTATGGACTAGCGGGAGCCTACGAGCAGTACTTC
TRBJ1-1 NA TRBV5-1 NA CASTLLGQTNTEAFF TGCGCCAGCACCCTCCTGGGGCAGACGAACACTGAAGCTTTCTTT
TRBJ1-2 NA TRBV5-1 NA CASSLTQGFYGYTF TGCGCCAGCAGCTTGACACAGGGATTCTATGGCTACACCTTC
TRBJ2-7 TRBD1 TRBV9 NA CASSEDRAYEQYF TGTGCCAGCAGCGAGGACAGGGCCTACGAGCAGTACTTC
TRBJ2-6 NA TRBV18 NA CASSGRDTSSGANVLTF TGTGCCAGCTCAGGCCGGGACACCTCCTCTGGGGCCAACGTCCTGACTTTC
TRBJ2-7 NA TRBV30 NA CAWSRGREVSYEQYF TGTGCCTGGAGTAGGGGGCGGGAGGTCTCCTACGAGCAGTACTTC
TRBJ2-3 NA TRBV5-1 NA CASSVGGPDTQYF TGCGCCAGCAGCGTCGGAGGGCCAGATACGCAGTATTTT
TRBJ2-3 TRBD1 TRBV2 NA CAIPGQGGTDTQYF TGTGCCATACCGGGACAGGGGGGAACAGATACGCAGTATTTT
TRBJ1-1 NA TRBV9 NA CASSVALETEAFF TGTGCCAGCAGCGTAGCTCTAGAGACTGAAGCTTTCTTT
TRBJ2-7 TRBD2 TRBV5-1 NA CASSQTNRLAGLISYEQYF TGCGCCAGCAGTCAAACCAATCGACTAGCGGGGCTAATCTCCTACGAGCAGTACTTC
TRBJ1-1 TRBD1 TRBV19 NA CASRTGGITEAFF TGTGCCAGTAGGACAGGGGGGATCACTGAAGCTTTCTTT
TRBJ2-2 NA TRBV30 once CAWSVLRDTGELFF TGTGCCTGGAGTGTACTTCGGGACACCGGGGAGCTGTTTTTT
TRBJ2-7 TRBD2 TRBV11-2 NA CASSGASGRLYEQYF TGTGCCAGCAGCGGGGCTAGCGGGAGGCTCTACGAGCAGTACTTC
TRBJ1-4 NA TRBV7-9 once CASSRTGMGEKLFF TGTGCCAGCAGCCGAACAGGGATGGGGGAAAAACTGTTTTTT
TRBJ2-6 NA TRBV4-2 NA CASSQELSSSGANVLTF TGTGCCAGCAGCCAAGAGTTGTCTAGCTCTGGGGCCAACGTCCTGACTTTC
TRBJ2-1 NA TRBV6-5 NA CASSLRGGTYNEQFF TGTGCCAGCAGTCTTCGGGGTGGAACATACAATGAGCAGTTCTTC
TRBJ2-2 TRBD1 TRBV6-4 NA CASRGQGSTGELFF TGTGCCAGCAGGGGACAGGGTAGCACCGGGGAGCTGTTTTTT
TRBJ2-1 TRBD2 TRBV15 NA CATGTGGSGNEQFF TGTGCCACCGGGACGGGAGGGTCGGGCAATGAGCAGTTCTTC